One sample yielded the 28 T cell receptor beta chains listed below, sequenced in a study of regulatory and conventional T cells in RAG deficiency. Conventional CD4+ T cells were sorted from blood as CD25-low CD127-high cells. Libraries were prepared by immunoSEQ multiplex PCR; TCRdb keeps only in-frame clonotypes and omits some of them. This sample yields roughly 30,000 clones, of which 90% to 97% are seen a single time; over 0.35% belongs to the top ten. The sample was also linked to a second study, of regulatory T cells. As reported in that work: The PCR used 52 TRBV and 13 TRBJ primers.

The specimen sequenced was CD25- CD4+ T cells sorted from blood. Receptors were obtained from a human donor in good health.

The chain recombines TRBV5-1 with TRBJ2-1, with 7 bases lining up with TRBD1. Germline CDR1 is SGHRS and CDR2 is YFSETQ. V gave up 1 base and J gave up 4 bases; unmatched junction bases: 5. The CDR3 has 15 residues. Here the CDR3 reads CASSLRQGTYNEQFF. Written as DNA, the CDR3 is TGCGCCAGCAGCTTGAGACAGGGAACGTACAATGAGCAGTTCTTC.

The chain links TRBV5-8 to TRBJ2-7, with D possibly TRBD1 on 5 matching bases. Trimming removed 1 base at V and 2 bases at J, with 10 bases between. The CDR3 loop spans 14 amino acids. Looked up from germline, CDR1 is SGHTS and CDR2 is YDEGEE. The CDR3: CASSLSSRAYEQYF. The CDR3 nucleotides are TGTGCCAGCAGCTTGTCCTCCAGGGCCTACGAGCAGTACTTC.

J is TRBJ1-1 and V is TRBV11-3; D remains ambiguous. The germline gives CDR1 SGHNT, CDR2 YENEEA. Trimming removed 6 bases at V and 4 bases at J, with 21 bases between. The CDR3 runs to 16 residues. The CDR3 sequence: CASSSDALGGSTEAFF. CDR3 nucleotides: TGTGCCAGCAGTTCAGACGCCCTAGGAGGGAGCACTGAAGCTTTCTTT.

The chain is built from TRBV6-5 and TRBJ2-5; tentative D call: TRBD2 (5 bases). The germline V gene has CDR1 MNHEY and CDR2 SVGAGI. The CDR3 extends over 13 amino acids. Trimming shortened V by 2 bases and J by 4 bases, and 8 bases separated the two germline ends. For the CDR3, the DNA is TGTGCCAGCAGTTACCGGGGTGGAGAGACCCAGTACTTC. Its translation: CASSYRGGETQYF.

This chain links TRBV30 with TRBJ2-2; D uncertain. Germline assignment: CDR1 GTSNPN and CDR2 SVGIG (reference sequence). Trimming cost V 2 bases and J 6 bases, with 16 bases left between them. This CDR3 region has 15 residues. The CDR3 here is CAWSWAKSVPGELFF. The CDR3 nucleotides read TGTGCCTGGAGTTGGGCGAAATCGGTCCCCGGGGAGCTGTTTTTT.

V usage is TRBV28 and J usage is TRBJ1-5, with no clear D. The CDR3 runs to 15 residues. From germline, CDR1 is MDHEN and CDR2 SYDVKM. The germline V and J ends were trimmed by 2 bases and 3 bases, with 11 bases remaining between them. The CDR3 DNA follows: TGTGCCAGCAGTTTAATGGTGAAACACAATCAGCCCCAGCATTTT. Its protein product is CASSLMVKHNQPQHF.

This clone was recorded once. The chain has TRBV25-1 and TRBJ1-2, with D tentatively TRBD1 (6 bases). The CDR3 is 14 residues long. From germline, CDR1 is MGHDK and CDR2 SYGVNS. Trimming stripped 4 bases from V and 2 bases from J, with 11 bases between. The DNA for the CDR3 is TGTGCCAGCAGTGTGACCGGGACAAACTATGGCTACACCTTC. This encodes CASSVTGTNYGYTF.

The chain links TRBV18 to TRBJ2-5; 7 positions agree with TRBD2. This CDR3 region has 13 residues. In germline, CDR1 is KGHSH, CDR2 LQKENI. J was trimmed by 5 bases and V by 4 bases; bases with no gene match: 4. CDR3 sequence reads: CASSLQGGETQYF. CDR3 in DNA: TGTGCCAGCTCACTCCAGGGAGGGGAGACCCAGTACTTC.

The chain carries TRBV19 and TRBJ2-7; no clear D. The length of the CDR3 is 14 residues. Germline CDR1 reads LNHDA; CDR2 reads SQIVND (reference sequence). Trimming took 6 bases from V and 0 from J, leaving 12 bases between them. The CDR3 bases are TGTGCCAGTAGCAGAGGATTGAGCTCCTACGAGCAGTACTTC. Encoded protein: CASSRGLSSYEQYF.

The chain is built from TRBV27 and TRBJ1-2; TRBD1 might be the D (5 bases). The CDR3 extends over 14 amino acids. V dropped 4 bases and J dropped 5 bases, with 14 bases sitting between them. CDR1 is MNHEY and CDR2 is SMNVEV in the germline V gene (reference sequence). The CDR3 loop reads CASSSPGLKYGYTF. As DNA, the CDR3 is TGTGCCAGCAGTTCCCCGGGACTGAAGTATGGCTACACCTTC.

The CDR3 region is CATTGGWYGYTF. Written as DNA, the CDR3 is TGTGCCACTACAGGGGGCTGGTATGGCTACACCTTC. The chain employs TRBV25-1 and TRBJ1-2; 9 bases map to TRBD1. The germline gives CDR1 MGHDK, CDR2 SYGVNS. Losses at the gene ends were 10 bases for V and 5 bases for J; bases not matched to a gene: 5. CDR3 size: 12 residues.

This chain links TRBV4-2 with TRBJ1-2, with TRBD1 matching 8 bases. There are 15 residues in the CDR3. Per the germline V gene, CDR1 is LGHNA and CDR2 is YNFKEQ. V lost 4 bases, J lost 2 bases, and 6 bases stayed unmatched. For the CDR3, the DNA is TGTGCCAGCAGCCGAGGACAGGGAGAGAACTATGGCTACACCTTC. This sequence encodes CASSRGQGENYGYTF.

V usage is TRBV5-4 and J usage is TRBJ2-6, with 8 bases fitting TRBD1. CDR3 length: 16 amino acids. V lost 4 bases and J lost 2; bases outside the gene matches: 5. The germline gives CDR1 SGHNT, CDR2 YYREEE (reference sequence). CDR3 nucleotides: TGTGCCAGCAGCCTGGAGACAGGGGCTGGGGCCAACGTCCTGACTTTC. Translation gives CASSLETGAGANVLTF. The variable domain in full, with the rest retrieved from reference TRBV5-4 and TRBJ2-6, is ETGVTQSPTHLIKTRGQQVTLRCSSQSGHNTVSWYQQALGQGPQFIFQYYREEENGRGNFPPRFSGLQFPNYSSELNVNALELDDSALYLCASSLETGAGANVLTFGAGSRLTVL.

The CDR3 DNA is TGTGCCACCAGCAGAGAACAGCAGAACACTGAAGCTTTCTTT. Protein: CATSREQQNTEAFF. V gene TRBV15 combines with J gene TRBJ1-1; D not certain. The CDR3 runs 14 residues. Germline V lookup: CDR1 LNHNV, CDR2 YYDKDF (reference sequence). Trimming removed 0 bases at V and 1 base at J, with 6 bases between.

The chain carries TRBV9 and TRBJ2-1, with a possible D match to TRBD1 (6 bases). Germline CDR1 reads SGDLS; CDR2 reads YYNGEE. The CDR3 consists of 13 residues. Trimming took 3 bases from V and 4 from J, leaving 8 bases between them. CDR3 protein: CASSGQVYNEQFF. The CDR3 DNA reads TGTGCCAGCAGCGGACAGGTTTACAATGAGCAGTTCTTC. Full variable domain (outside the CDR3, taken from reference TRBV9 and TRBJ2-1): DSGVTQTPKHLITATGQRVTLRCSPRSGDLSVYWYQQSLDQGLQFLIQYYNGEERAKGNILERFSAQQFPDLHSELNLSSLELGDSALYFCASSGQVYNEQFFGPGTRLTVL.

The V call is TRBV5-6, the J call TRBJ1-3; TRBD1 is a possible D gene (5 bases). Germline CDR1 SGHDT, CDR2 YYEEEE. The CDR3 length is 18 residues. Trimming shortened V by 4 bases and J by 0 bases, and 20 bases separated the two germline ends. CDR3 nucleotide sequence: TGTGCCAGCAGCACGGTGGGGCCCACTCCTACCTCTGGAAACACCATATATTTT. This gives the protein CASSTVGPTPTSGNTIYF.

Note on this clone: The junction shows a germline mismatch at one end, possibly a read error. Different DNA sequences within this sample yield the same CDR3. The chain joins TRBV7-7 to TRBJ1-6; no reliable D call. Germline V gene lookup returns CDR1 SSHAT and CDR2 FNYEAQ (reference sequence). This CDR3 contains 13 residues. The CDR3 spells CASSLDYDSPLHF. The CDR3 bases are TGTGCTAGCAGCTTAGACTACGACTCCCCCCTCCACTTT.

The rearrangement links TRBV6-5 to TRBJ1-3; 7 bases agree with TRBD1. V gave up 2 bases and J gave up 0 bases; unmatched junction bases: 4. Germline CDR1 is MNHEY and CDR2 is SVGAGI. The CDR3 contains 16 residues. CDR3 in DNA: TGTGCCAGCAGTTACACAGGGGCCCTCTCTGGAAACACCATATATTTT. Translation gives CASSYTGALSGNTIYF.

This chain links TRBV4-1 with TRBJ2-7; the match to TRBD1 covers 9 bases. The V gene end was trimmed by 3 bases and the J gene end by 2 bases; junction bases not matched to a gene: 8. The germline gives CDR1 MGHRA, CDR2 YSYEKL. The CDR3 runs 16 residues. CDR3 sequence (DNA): TGCGCCAGCAGCCAGCCGGACAGGGGCCCGACCTACGAGCAGTACTTC. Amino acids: CASSQPDRGPTYEQYF.

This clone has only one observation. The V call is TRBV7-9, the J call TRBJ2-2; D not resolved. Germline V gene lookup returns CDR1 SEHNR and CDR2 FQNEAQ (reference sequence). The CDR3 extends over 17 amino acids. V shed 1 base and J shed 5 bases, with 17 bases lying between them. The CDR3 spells CASSLGLSILSTGELFF. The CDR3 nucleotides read TGTGCCAGCAGCTTAGGACTTAGTATTCTCTCAACCGGGGAGCTGTTTTTT.

The chain's CDR3 is CASSFGTGDQPQHF. CDR3 coding DNA: TGTGCCAGCAGCTTCGGGACAGGGGATCAGCCCCAGCATTTT. The gene calls are TRBV5-4 and TRBJ1-5; 10 bases align to TRBD1. The CDR3 is made up of 14 amino acids. V shed 2 bases and J 5 bases; nucleotides not matched to a gene: 1. The V gene's germline CDR1 is SGHNT and CDR2 YYREEE (reference sequence).

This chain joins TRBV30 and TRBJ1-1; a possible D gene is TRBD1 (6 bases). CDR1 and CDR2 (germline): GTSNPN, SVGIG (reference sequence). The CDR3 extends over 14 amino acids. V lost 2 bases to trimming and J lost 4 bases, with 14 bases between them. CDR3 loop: CAWSIKDSTTEAFF. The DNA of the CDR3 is TGTGCCTGGAGTATAAAGGACAGTACCACTGAAGCTTTCTTT.

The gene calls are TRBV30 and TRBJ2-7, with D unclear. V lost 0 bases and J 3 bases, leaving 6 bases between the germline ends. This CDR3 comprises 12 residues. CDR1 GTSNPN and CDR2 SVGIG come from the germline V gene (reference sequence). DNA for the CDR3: TGTGCCTGGAGTGTAATGAGCTACGAGCAGTACTTC. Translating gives CAWSVMSYEQYF. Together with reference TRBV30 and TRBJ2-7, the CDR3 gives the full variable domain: SQTIHQWPATLVQPVGSPLSLECTVEGTSNPNLYWYRQAAGRGLQLLFYSVGIGQISSEVPQNLSASRPQDRQFILSSKKLLLSDSGFYLCAWSVMSYEQYFGPGTRLTVT.

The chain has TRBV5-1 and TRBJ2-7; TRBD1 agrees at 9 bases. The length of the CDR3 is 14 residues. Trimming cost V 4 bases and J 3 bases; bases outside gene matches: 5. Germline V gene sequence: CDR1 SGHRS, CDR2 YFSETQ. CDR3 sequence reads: CASSDPGQGYEQYF. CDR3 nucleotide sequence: TGCGCCAGCAGCGACCCGGGACAGGGCTACGAGCAGTACTTC.

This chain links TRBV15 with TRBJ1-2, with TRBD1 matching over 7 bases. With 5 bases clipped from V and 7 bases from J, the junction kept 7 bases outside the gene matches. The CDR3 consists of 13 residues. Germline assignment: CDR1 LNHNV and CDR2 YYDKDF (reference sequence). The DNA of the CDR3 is TGTGCCACCAGCCCCTACAGGGGCGCTGGCTACACCTTC. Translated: CATSPYRGAGYTF.

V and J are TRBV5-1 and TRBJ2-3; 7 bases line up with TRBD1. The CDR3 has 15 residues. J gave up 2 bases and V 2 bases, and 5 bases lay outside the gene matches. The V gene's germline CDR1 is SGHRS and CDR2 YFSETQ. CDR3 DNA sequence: TGCGCCAGCAGCTTCCTGGGACAGAACACAGATACGCAGTATTTT. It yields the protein CASSFLGQNTDTQYF.

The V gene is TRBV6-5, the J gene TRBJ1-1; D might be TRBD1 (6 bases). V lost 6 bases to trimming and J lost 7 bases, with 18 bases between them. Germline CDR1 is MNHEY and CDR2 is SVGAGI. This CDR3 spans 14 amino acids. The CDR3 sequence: CASRRGGGAGEAFF. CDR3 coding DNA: TGTGCCAGCAGACGCGGCGGGGGGGCAGGTGAAGCTTTCTTT.

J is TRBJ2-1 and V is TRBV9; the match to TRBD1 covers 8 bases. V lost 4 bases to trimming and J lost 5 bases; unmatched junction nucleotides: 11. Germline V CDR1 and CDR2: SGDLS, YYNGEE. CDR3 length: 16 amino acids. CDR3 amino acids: CASSSGGGGWDNEQFF. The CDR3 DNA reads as TGTGCCAGCAGCTCAGGGGGCGGCGGGTGGGACAATGAGCAGTTCTTC.